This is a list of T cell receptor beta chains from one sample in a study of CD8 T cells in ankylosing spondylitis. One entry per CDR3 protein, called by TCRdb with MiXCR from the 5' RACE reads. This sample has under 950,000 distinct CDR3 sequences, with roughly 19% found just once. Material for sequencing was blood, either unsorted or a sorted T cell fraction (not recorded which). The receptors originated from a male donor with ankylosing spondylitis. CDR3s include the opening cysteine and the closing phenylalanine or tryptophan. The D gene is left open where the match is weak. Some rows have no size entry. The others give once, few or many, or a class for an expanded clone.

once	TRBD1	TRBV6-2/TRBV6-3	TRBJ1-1	CASRTGMNTEAFF	TGTGCCAGCAGGACAGGGATGAACACTGAAGCTTTCTTT
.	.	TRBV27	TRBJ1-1	CASSGQGRSEAFF	TGTGCCAGCAGCGGGCAGGGGAGGTCTGAAGCTTTCTTT
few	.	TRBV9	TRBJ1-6	CASKRDLTNSPLHF	TGTGCCAGCAAAAGGGATCTCACGAATTCACCCCTCCACTTT
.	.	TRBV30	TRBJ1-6	CAWGGGPLHF	TGTGCCTGGGGGGGCGGACCCCTCCACTTT
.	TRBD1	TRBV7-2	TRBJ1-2	CASSHLSPGQRGYTF	TGTGCCAGCAGCCATCTCTCTCCGGGACAGAGAGGCTACACCTTC
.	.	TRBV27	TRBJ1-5	CASSFGGKGHNQPQHF	TGTGCCAGCAGTTTTGGGGGAAAGGGGCACAATCAGCCCCAGCATTTT
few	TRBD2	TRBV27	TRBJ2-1	CASSLRTSGSKRGEQFF	TGTGCCAGCAGCCTCAGGACTAGCGGGAGTAAGCGGGGTGAGCAGTTCTTC
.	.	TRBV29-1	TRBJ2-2	CSVESPGTGELFF	TGCAGCGTTGAGTCGCCGGGTACCGGGGAGCTGTTTTTT
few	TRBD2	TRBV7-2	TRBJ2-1	CASSFRLAGGHFGIDEQFF	TGTGCCAGCAGCTTTAGGCTAGCGGGGGGGCACTTTGGTATAGATGAGCAGTTCTTC
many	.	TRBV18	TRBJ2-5	CASSPGVRETQYF	TGTGCCAGCTCACCAGGGGTTCGGGAGACCCAGTACTTC
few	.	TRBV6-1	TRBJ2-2	CASRQGLGTGELFF	TGTGCCAGCAGGCAGGGTTTAGGCACCGGGGAGCTGTTTTTT
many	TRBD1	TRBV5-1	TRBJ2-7	CASSGGQGYEQYF	TGCGCCAGCAGCGGGGGACAGGGGTACGAGCAGTACTTC
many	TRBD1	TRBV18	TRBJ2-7	CASSPGQGNYEQYF	TGTGCCAGCAGCCCTGGACAGGGGAACTACGAGCAGTACTTC
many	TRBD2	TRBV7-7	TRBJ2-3	CASSLDSGHTDTQYF	TGTGCTAGCAGCTTGGATAGCGGGCACACAGATACGCAGTATTTT
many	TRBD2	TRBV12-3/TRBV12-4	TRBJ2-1	CASSLWREGPDEQFF	TGTGCCAGCAGTTTATGGCGGGAGGGCCCTGATGAGCAGTTCTTC
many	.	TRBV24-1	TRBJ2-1	CATGAGVGTGEQFF	TGTGCCACCGGAGCGGGAGTGGGGACAGGTGAGCAGTTCTTC
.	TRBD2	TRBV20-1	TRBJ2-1	CSARMRTSGANNEQFF	TGCAGTGCTAGGATGAGGACTAGCGGGGCCAACAATGAGCAGTTCTTC
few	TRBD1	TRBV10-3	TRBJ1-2	CAISESSKGQTGLGYTF	TGTGCCATCAGTGAGTCGTCGAAGGGTCAGACAGGGCTTGGCTACACCTTC
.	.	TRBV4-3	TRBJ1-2	CASSQNRASGYGYTF	TGCGCCAGCAGCCAAAACAGGGCATCGGGCTATGGCTACACCTTC
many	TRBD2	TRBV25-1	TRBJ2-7	CASSERAGGPYEQYF	TGTGCCAGCAGTGAAAGAGCGGGGGGGCCTTACGAGCAGTACTTC
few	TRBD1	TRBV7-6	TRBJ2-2	CASSYGTDTGELFF	TGTGCCAGCAGCTACGGGACAGACACCGGGGAGCTGTTTTTT
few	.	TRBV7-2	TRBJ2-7	CASSLDPQMNYEQYF	TGTGCCAGCAGCTTAGACCCCCAAATGAACTACGAGCAGTACTTC
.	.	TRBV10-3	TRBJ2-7	CAISDTARPAEQYF	TGTGCCATCAGTGACACCGCCCGGCCAGCTGAGCAGTACTTC
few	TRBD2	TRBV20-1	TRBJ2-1	CSARSQIAGRYNEQFF	TGCAGTGCTAGATCCCAGATAGCGGGCAGATACAATGAGCAGTTCTTC
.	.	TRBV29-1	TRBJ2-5	CSVGTGLGPQETQYF	TGCAGCGTTGGTACCGGGTTGGGCCCTCAAGAGACCCAGTACTTC
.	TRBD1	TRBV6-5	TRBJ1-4	CASSYSGTATNEKLFF	TGTGCCAGCAGTTACTCGGGGACAGCGACTAATGAAAAACTGTTTTTT
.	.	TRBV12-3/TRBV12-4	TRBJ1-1	CASSFRGASFF	TGTGCCAGCAGTTTTAGAGGGGCGAGCTTCTTT
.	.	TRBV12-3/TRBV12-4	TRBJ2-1	CASRYGGDNEQFF	TGTGCCAGCAGATACGGAGGGGACAATGAGCAGTTCTTC
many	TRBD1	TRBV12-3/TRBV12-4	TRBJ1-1	CASSPGQVGRPYTEAFF	TGTGCCAGCAGTCCGGGACAGGTGGGAAGGCCCTACACTGAAGCTTTCTTT
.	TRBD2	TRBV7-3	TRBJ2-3	CASSQRGARADTQYF	TGTGCCAGCAGCCAGCGGGGGGCCCGTGCAGATACGCAGTATTTT
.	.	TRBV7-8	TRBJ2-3	CASSLATALGEDTQYF	TGTGCCAGCAGCTTAGCGACCGCCCTGGGGGAAGATACGCAGTATTTT
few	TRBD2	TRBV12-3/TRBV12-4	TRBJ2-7	CASSPDTSGSSYEQYF	TGTGCCAGCAGTCCCGACACTAGCGGGTCTTCCTACGAGCAGTACTTC
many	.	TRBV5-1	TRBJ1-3	CASSLSGSTGNTIYF	TGCGCCAGCAGCTTAAGTGGGTCGACCGGAAACACCATATATTTT
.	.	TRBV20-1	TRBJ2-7	CSARPPEDFAYEQYF	TGCAGTGCTAGGCCCCCCGAAGACTTCGCCTACGAGCAGTACTTC
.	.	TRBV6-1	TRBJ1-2	CASSPYSYGYTF	TGTGCCAGCAGTCCCTACAGCTATGGCTACACCTTC
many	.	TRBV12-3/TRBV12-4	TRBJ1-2	CASSPSPAAGYTF	TGTGCCAGCAGCCCTAGTCCCGCGGCTGGCTACACCTTC
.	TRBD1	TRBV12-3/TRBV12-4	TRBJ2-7	CASTQGADEQYF	TGTGCCAGCACCCAGGGGGCGGATGAGCAGTACTTC
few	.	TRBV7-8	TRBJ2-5	CASSHFLGSWQETQYF	TGTGCCAGCAGTCACTTTCTTGGATCGTGGCAAGAGACCCAGTACTTC
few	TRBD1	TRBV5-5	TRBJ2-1	CASSSLLGTASSYNEQFF	TGTGCCAGCAGCTCCTTGCTCGGGACAGCCAGCTCCTACAATGAGCAGTTCTTC
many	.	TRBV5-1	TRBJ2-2	CASSPRVVARGTGELFF	TGCGCCAGCAGCCCACGGGTGGTAGCTCGCGGCACCGGGGAGCTGTTTTTT
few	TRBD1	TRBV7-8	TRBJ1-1	CASSPQPGTVNTEAFF	TGTGCCAGCAGCCCCCAGCCCGGGACAGTGAACACTGAAGCTTTCTTT
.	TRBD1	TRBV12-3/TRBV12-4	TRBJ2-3	CASTPDRYTDTQYF	TGTGCCAGCACCCCGGACAGGTACACAGATACGCAGTATTTT
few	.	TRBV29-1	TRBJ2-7	CSVVQNYEQYF	TGCAGCGTTGTTCAGAACTACGAGCAGTACTTC
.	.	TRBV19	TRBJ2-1	CASGWGRMWGRAYEQFF	TGTGCCAGCGGCTGGGGGCGGATGTGGGGACGGGCCTATGAGCAGTTCTTC
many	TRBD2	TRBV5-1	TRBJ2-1	CASSLNVGGSFF	TGCGCCAGCAGCTTGAATGTCGGGGGGTCGTTCTTC
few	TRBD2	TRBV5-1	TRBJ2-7	CASSLVGLPTYEQYF	TGCGCCAGCAGCTTGGTGGGACTACCTACCTACGAGCAGTACTTC
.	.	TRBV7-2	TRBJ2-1	CASSPEVAENEQFF	TGTGCCAGCAGCCCAGAGGTAGCGGAAAATGAGCAGTTCTTC
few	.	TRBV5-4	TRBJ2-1	CASSFNSGRQFF	TGTGCCAGCAGCTTTAATTCCGGGCGGCAGTTCTTC
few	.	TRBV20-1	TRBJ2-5	CSARGTPSGETQYF	TGCAGTGCTAGAGGGACCCCATCAGGGGAGACCCAGTACTTC
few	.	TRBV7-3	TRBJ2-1	CASSLGGRKDNEQFF	TGTGCCAGCAGCTTAGGAGGGAGGAAGGACAATGAGCAGTTCTTC
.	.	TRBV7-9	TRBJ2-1	CASSYSNNEQFF	TGTGCCAGCAGCTACAGTAACAATGAGCAGTTCTTC
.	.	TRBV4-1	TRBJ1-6	CASSQVLGNNSPLHF	TGCGCCAGCAGCCAAGTCCTCGGGAACAATTCACCCCTCCACTTT
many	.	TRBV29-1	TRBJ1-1	CIGQVNTEAFF	TGCATAGGCCAGGTGAACACTGAAGCTTTCTTT
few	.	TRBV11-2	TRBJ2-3	CASSFEPNPELTQYF	TGTGCCAGCAGCTTTGAACCAAACCCAGAACTTACGCAGTATTTT